This TCR beta chain is drawn from a study of T cell responses to AZD1222 COVID-19 vaccine. Profiled with immunoSEQ multiplex PCR; TCRdb holds only in-frame clones, not every one. The data show 90,000 to 150,000 clones, around 87% seen once. Germline lookup yields CDR1 SGHRS and CDR2 YFSETQ. The V segment lost 0 bases and the J segment 7 bases; nucleotides outside the gene matches: 7. The CDR3 has 17 amino acids. This TCR came from an adult in good health. V is TRBV5-1 and J is TRBJ1-6; TRBD1 agrees at 10 bases. The specimen was peripheral blood, collected on day 0 of AZD1222 vaccination. CDR3 bases: TGCGCCAGCAGCTTGGATCCGGACAGGGGGAGGAATTCACCCCTCCACTTT. Its translation is CASSLDPDRGRNSPLHF. The variable domain in full, with the rest retrieved from reference TRBV5-1 and TRBJ1-6, is KAGVTQTPRYLIKTRGQQVTLSCSPISGHRSVSWYQQTPGQGLQFLFEYFSETQRNKGNFPGRFSGRQFSNSRSEMNVSTLELGDSALYLCASSLDPDRGRNSPLHFGNGTRLTVT.